Below are 31 T cell receptor beta chains sequenced from a single sample in a study of T cells in Graves' hyperthyroidism and ophthalmopathy. Researchers took RNA transcripts and amplified the TCR beta CDR3 regions from them. First-round RT-PCR targeting the TCR CDR3 was performed with the HTBI primer set. Using its own MiXCR run on the multiplex PCR reads, TCRdb lists one record per CDR3 protein. The table shows 500,000 to 800,000 distinct CDR3 sequences, with 40% to 55% occurring only once. Sequencing was carried out using peripheral blood or thyroid tissue (not recorded which). Every receptor here comes from an adult man with Graves' disease, either hyperthyroidism or ophthalmopathy (not recorded which).

There are a few counts of this clonotype. This rearrangement joins TRBV2 to TRBJ1-5; D ambiguous. CDR3 size: 15 residues. CDR1 is SNHLY, CDR2 FYNNEI, per germline. Trimming pared 5 bases from V and 4 bases from J, leaving 15 bases between. DNA of the CDR3: TGTGCCAGCAGTTTCGGCCCGCCTGGAAATCAGCCCCAGCATTTT. It specifies CASSFGPPGNQPQHF.

This clonotype was seen at least ten times. V is TRBV15 and J is TRBJ1-6, with D tentatively TRBD1 (6 bases). CDR3 size: 14 residues. Germline V lookup: CDR1 LNHNV, CDR2 YYDKDF (reference sequence). V lost 1 base, J lost 10 bases, and 11 bases lay in between. CDR3 nucleotides: TGTGCCACCAGCAGAGTGGGGGGCGACTCACCCCTCCACTTT. Its translation: CATSRVGGDSPLHF.

This clonotype was counted a few times. The chain has TRBV29-1 and TRBJ2-2; no definite D call. With 6 bases removed from V and 4 bases from J, the gap between germline ends came to 15 bases. CDR3 length: 14 residues. From germline, CDR1 is SQVTM and CDR2 ANQGSEA. CDR3 sequence (DNA): TGCAGCGTCACCCCGGGCGTTCTCACCGGGGAGCTGTTTTTT. This translates into CSVTPGVLTGELFF.

The rearrangement links TRBV5-1 to TRBJ1-1; TRBD1 agrees at 8 bases. This CDR3 is 15 amino acids long. V shed 4 bases, J shed 0 bases, and the junction held 5 bases outside the gene matches. Germline CDR1 SGHRS, CDR2 YFSETQ. The CDR3 is CASSNGQGLNTEAFF. The CDR3 nucleotides read TGCGCCAGCAGCAACGGACAGGGACTGAACACTGAAGCTTTCTTT.

This chain uses TRBV20-1 with TRBJ1-5; D gene ambiguous. V was trimmed by 3 bases and J by 0 bases, leaving 12 bases between them. The germline V gene encodes CDR1 DFQATT and CDR2 SNEGSKA (reference sequence). This CDR3 region has 15 residues. The CDR3 reads CSASNSGYSNQPQHF. CDR3 DNA sequence: TGCAGTGCTAGTAATTCGGGGTATAGCAATCAGCCCCAGCATTTT.

Only a few counts were recorded for this clonotype. V and J are TRBV2 and TRBJ1-2, with D maybe TRBD1 (5 bases). The CDR3 totals 11 residues. Germline values: CDR1 SNHLY, CDR2 FYNNEI. Trimming stripped 8 bases from V and 8 bases from J, with 12 bases between. The CDR3 loop reads CASGALGGYTF. The CDR3 DNA sequence: TGTGCCAGCGGGGCTTTAGGCGGCTACACCTTC.

This clonotype showed up many times. This chain uses TRBV25-1 with TRBJ1-2; a weak D match, TRBD1 (5 bases). From germline, CDR1 is MGHDK and CDR2 SYGVNS. The ends were cut back, 3 bases at V and 5 bases at J, with 28 bases in the middle. There are 19 residues in the CDR3. CDR3 residues: CASSDLIGVGAGREYGYTF. CDR3 DNA sequence: TGTGCCAGCAGTGATTTGATCGGTGTCGGGGCAGGCAGGGAATATGGCTACACCTTC.

The rearrangement joins TRBV7-9 to TRBJ1-2; 9 bases are a match to TRBD1. The germline V gene encodes CDR1 SEHNR and CDR2 FQNEAQ (reference sequence). The CDR3 consists of 14 residues. V lost 5 bases and J lost 5; bases outside the gene matches: 6. The CDR3 sequence: CASSIPGTGYGYTF. The CDR3 region has the DNA TGTGCCAGCAGCATCCCCGGGACAGGGTATGGCTACACCTTC.

With respect to this clonotype: The junction differs from germline at one of its ends, possibly a read error. The chain uses TRBV24-1 and TRBJ1-1; a weak D match, TRBD1 (6 bases). The CDR3 runs to 15 residues. The germline V gene encodes CDR1 KGHDR and CDR2 SFDVKD. Here the CDR3 reads CASSYGRGGGRGPFF. CDR3 in DNA: TGTGCCAGCAGTTACGGTAGGGGTGGAGGCAGGGGACCTTTCTTT.

The chain recombines TRBV7-2 with TRBJ1-5; D is perhaps TRBD1 (6 bases). Germline values: CDR1 SGHTA, CDR2 FQGNSA. The length of the CDR3 is 12 residues. Trimming stripped 1 base from V and 13 bases from J, with 11 bases between. For the CDR3, the DNA is TGTGCCAGCAGCTTAGAGGGGGGGAATCAGCATTTT. Protein sequence: CASSLEGGNQHF.

This clonotype was seen more than once but under ten times. V and J are TRBV5-1 and TRBJ1-3; D possibly corresponds to TRBD1 (6 bases). Germline V gene data show CDR1 as SGHRS and CDR2 as YFSETQ. There are 13 residues in the CDR3. Trimming shortened V by 3 bases and J by 8 bases, and 12 bases separated the two germline ends. The CDR3 DNA reads as TGCGCCAGCAGCTCAGAGGGGGTAGACACCATATATTTT. Amino acids: CASSSEGVDTIYF. The full variable domain, its missing parts supplied by reference TRBV5-1 and TRBJ1-3, is KAGVTQTPRYLIKTRGQQVTLSCSPISGHRSVSWYQQTPGQGLQFLFEYFSETQRNKGNFPGRFSGRQFSNSRSEMNVSTLELGDSALYLCASSSEGVDTIYFGEGSWLTVV.

The CDR3 nucleotides read TGTGCCAGCAGGGGACAGAGTAATGAAAAACTGTTTTTT. This encodes CASRGQSNEKLFF. The chain is built from TRBV5-4 and TRBJ1-4; 7 bases agree with TRBD1. V lost 5 bases, J lost 4 bases, and 2 bases stayed unmatched. The CDR3 runs to 13 residues. In germline, CDR1 is SGHNT, CDR2 YYREEE (reference sequence).

This clonotype was detected only a few times. The CDR3 reads CASSAAGGLGYTF. CDR3 nucleotide sequence: TGTGCCAGCAGCGCCGCAGGGGGCCTTGGCTACACCTTC. The V call is TRBV7-9, the J call TRBJ1-2, with 8 bases aligning to TRBD1. Germline CDR1 reads SEHNR; CDR2 reads FQNEAQ (reference sequence). CDR3 length: 13 amino acids. V shed 5 bases and J 7 bases; nucleotides not matched to a gene: 6. Filled out from reference TRBV7-9 and TRBJ1-2, the complete variable domain reads DTGVSQNPRHKITKRGQNVTFRCDPISEHNRLYWYRQTLGQGPEFLTYFQNEAQLEKSRLLSDRFSAERPKGSFSTLEIQRTEQGDSAMYLCASSAAGGLGYTFGSGTRLTVV.

V is TRBV24-1 and J is TRBJ1-2, with 9 bases matching TRBD1. This CDR3 is 14 amino acids long. Germline values: CDR1 KGHDR, CDR2 SFDVKD. After removal of 4 bases from V and 8 bases from J, the junction contained 7 bases not matched to a gene. CDR3 bases: TGTGCCACCAGTGAGGACGGGACAGGGTTCGGCTACACCTTC. This encodes CATSEDGTGFGYTF.

The chain uses TRBV24-1 and TRBJ2-2, with D maybe TRBD1 (6 bases). The CDR3 consists of 17 residues. Germline assignment: CDR1 KGHDR and CDR2 SFDVKD. Trimming took 4 bases from V and 3 from J, leaving 17 bases between them. The CDR3 sequence: CATSERSWTDYTGELFF. Written as DNA, the CDR3 is TGTGCCACCAGTGAGCGCTCGTGGACAGACTACACCGGGGAGCTGTTTTTT.

This clonotype was seen just once. V usage is TRBV29-1 and J usage is TRBJ1-2; TRBD1 agrees at 10 bases. Trimming at V came to 7 bases and at J to 5 bases, leaving 4 bases not matched to a gene. The CDR3 length is 12 residues. Germline values: CDR1 SQVTM, CDR2 ANQGSEA. CDR3 in amino acids: CSGDRGRYGYTF. DNA for the CDR3: TGCAGCGGGGACAGGGGTCGGTATGGCTACACCTTC.

This clonotype was counted many times. The chain joins TRBV29-1 to TRBJ1-5; no clear D. Germline assignment: CDR1 SQVTM and CDR2 ANQGSEA. The CDR3 covers 11 residues. V gave up 4 bases and J gave up 5 bases, with 6 bases separating them. This chain's CDR3 is CSVGDDQPQHF. The CDR3 nucleotides read TGCAGCGTTGGGGATGATCAGCCCCAGCATTTT.

The gene calls are TRBV24-1 and TRBJ1-5; 9 positions match TRBD1. With V trimmed by 12 bases and J by 6 bases, 5 bases remained unmatched. This CDR3 spans 12 amino acids. The germline V gene encodes CDR1 KGHDR and CDR2 SFDVKD. The CDR3 DNA reads as TGTGCCGCCGGGACAGGGACTCAGCCCCAGCATTTT. Residues: CAAGTGTQPQHF.

The chain uses TRBV2 and TRBJ1-1; D might be TRBD1 (6 bases). Germline-derived CDR1 and CDR2 are SNHLY and FYNNEI. The CDR3 runs 14 residues. The V end was cut by 7 bases, the J end by 4 bases, with 16 bases between. CDR3 amino acids: CASIRGHPSTEAFF. CDR3 bases: TGTGCCAGCATCAGGGGACACCCGAGCACTGAAGCTTTCTTT.

The V and J genes are TRBV2 and TRBJ1-1; a weak D match, TRBD1 (6 bases). The CDR3 contains 17 residues. Germline-derived CDR1 and CDR2 are SNHLY and FYNNEI. Between the trimmed V and J ends, which lost 6 bases and 5 bases, there was a span of 25 bases. In nucleotides, the CDR3 is TGTGCCAGCAGCCGAAAACAGGGCTCCCCGGGGGGGACTGAAGCTTTCTTT. It translates to CASSRKQGSPGGTEAFF.

Points on this clonotype: An end of the junction does not agree with germline; a read error may underlie this. This chain connects TRBV25-1 to TRBJ1-6, with 10 positions matching TRBD1. Germline V lookup: CDR1 MGHDK, CDR2 SYGVNS. This CDR3 has 16 amino acids. DNA for the CDR3: TGCGCCAGCAGCCCAGGACAGGGGGCCTATAATTCACCCCTCCACTTT. Protein: CASSPGQGAYNSPLHF.

The gene calls are TRBV6-4 and TRBJ1-4; D not certain. This CDR3 region has 14 residues. CDR1 is MRHNA and CDR2 is SNTAGT in the germline V gene. Deletions cut 2 bases from V and 4 bases from J, with 8 bases between. This chain's CDR3 is CASSDLQLNEKLFF. As DNA, the CDR3 is TGTGCCAGCAGTGACCTACAGCTTAATGAAAAACTGTTTTTT.

On this clonotype: A read error may explain this, as a much larger clone is one base away. The V gene is TRBV7-2, the J gene TRBJ2-5, with D unclear. The CDR3 spans 13 residues. The ends were cut back, 7 bases at V and 5 bases at J, with 14 bases in the middle. The germline V gene encodes CDR1 SGHTA and CDR2 FQGNSA. This chain's CDR3 is CASNTSSRETQYF. Here the CDR3 DNA reads TGTGCCAGCAACACAAGTTCTCGGGAGACCCAGTACTTC.

CDR3 protein: CASSSDRGLSSYEQYF. The CDR3 nucleotides are TGTGCCAGCAGCTCGGACAGGGGCCTTAGCTCCTACGAGCAGTACTTC. The chain recombines TRBV7-9 with TRBJ2-7; TRBD1 matches 9 bases. Germline assignment: CDR1 SEHNR and CDR2 FQNEAQ (reference sequence). The CDR3 has 16 residues. Trimming took 4 bases from V and 0 from J; bases not matched to a gene: 7.

V is TRBV5-1 and J is TRBJ2-7; 8 positions agree with TRBD2. CDR1 is SGHRS, CDR2 YFSETQ, per germline. The V gene end was trimmed by 3 bases and the J gene end by 2 bases; junction bases not matched to a gene: 7. This CDR3 spans 15 amino acids. CDR3 amino acids: CASSSNLAGAYEQYF. In DNA form, the CDR3 reads TGCGCCAGCAGCTCCAACCTAGCGGGTGCCTACGAGCAGTACTTC.

A note on this clonotype: This may be a read error: a much more frequent sequence differs by one nucleotide. The chain couples TRBV10-3 to TRBJ2-5, with 8 bases matching TRBD2. CDR3 length equals 15 residues. V was pared by 6 bases and J by 5 bases, with 11 bases of the junction left unmatched. CDR1 ENHRY and CDR2 SYGVKD come from the germline V gene. The CDR3 nucleotides read TGTGCCATCAGCCCCCGGACTAGCTGGGATGAGACCCAGTACTTC. Translated: CAISPRTSWDETQYF.

There are a few counts of this clonotype. The chain links TRBV20-1 to TRBJ2-5, with 7 bases that match TRBD2. Germline V gene lookup returns CDR1 DFQATT and CDR2 SNEGSKA (reference sequence). CDR3 length: 12 residues. J was trimmed by 5 bases and V by 7 bases; bases with no gene match: 7. CDR3 sequence: CSGLSGGETQYF. CDR3 in DNA: TGCAGTGGCCTGTCCGGGGGGGAGACCCAGTACTTC.

In this sample, this clonotype turned up a few times. V gene TRBV6-5 combines with J gene TRBJ2-7; tentative D call: TRBD2 (6 bases). The length of the CDR3 is 14 residues. The V and J ends lost 2 bases and 0 bases respectively, with 8 bases between them. Germline CDR1 reads MNHEY; CDR2 reads SVGAGI. CDR3 in amino acids: CASSYVGGSYEQYF. DNA for the CDR3: TGTGCCAGCAGTTACGTGGGGGGCTCCTACGAGCAGTACTTC.

The chain employs TRBV20-1 and TRBJ1-1, with no clear D. Germline V gives CDR1 DFQATT, CDR2 SNEGSKA (reference sequence). Trimming shortened V by 2 bases and J by 0 bases, and 4 bases separated the two germline ends. CDR3 size: 12 residues. CDR3 coding DNA: TGCAGTGCTAGATTTGTGAACACTGAAGCTTTCTTT. It codes for CSARFVNTEAFF.

This clonotype has at least ten counts. The chain carries TRBV7-2 and TRBJ1-6; maybe TRBD1 (5 bases). The CDR3 runs 15 residues. The ends were cut back, 5 bases at V and 7 bases at J, with 15 bases in the middle. Germline V gene lookup returns CDR1 SGHTA and CDR2 FQGNSA. The CDR3 sequence: CASSQRQGGNSPLHF. For the CDR3, the DNA is TGTGCCAGCAGCCAGCGTCAGGGAGGGAATTCACCCCTCCACTTT. The full variable domain, rest sourced from reference TRBV7-2 and TRBJ1-6, is GAGVSQSPSNKVTEKGKDVELRCDPISGHTALYWYRQSLGQGLEFLIYFQGNSAPDKSGLPSDRFSAERTGGSVSTLTIQRTQQEDSAVYLCASSQRQGGNSPLHFGNGTRLTVT.

This clonotype came up many times. The chain has TRBV7-9 and TRBJ2-7; D is unclear. Germline values: CDR1 SEHNR, CDR2 FQNEAQ (reference sequence). V was shortened by 6 bases and J by 6 bases, with 12 bases between the two germline ends. The CDR3 has 12 amino acids. CDR3 residues: CASRSPTVEQYF. The CDR3 coding sequence is TGTGCCAGCAGGTCCCCGACCGTCGAGCAGTACTTC.